This T cell receptor beta chain was recorded in a study of blood T cell repertoires in COVID-19 (dated by TCRdb to about 2020). Describing the broader study: Samples from collaborators originated in the United States, Italy and Spain and spanned both the acute and convalescent phases of COVID-19. Samples were obtained from the ongoing ImmuneRACE study (first 160 participants) and from some 1,200 subjects provided by 6 global collaborators. Where available, HLA class I and class II types were obtained from metadata supplied by the sample provider rather than from assay-based typing. Sample metadata almost always included a de-identified subject ID, COVID-19 status, age in years and sex. The dataset comprised deeply sampled blood TCRbeta repertoires from subjects exposed to, actively infected with, or recovered from COVID-19. The prospective study material was composed of cDNA or gDNA derived from T cells, B-cell-depleted T cells, or PBMCs. The repertoires were released in a freely available public database intended as a resource for research on the immune response to SARS-CoV-2. Points the paper makes about the study in general: Clinical and demographic metadata were provided uncurated, with the amount varying by source and participant.

At the junction V is shortened by 5 bases and J by 3 bases; bases outside the gene matches: 7. The CDR3 goes from the cysteine to the phenylalanine over 15 residues. The kept DNA is CDR3 alone, 45 bases in frame from the first base. Reading the germline V gene (reference sequence) gives CDR1 LNHDA and CDR2 SQIVND. TCRbeta CDR3 regions were amplified from genomic DNA using the immunoSEQ Assay, a bias-controlled multiplex PCR. Under the source paper's analysis protocol: The number of nucleated cells in each sample was estimated from the amplification of reference gene primers within the assay. Sequence reads were collapsed and filtered to measure the absolute abundance of every unique TCRbeta CDR3 rearrangement. Productive Simpson clonality was computed per sample as the square root of Simpson's diversity index over productive rearrangements. The table was pulled from immuneACCESS by TCRdb, which kept in-frame rearrangements only. Such tables lose some clones; where checked, under half of the loss comes from unresolved V genes, and the rest has no known cause. Clone size and V and J calls were adopted from that table, with D and trimming inferred from the DNA. This sample holds a few hundred thousand clones; approximately 83% were observed only once. The top ten clones comprise under 2.5% of the sample.

Enrolling through a virtual design, the prospective study's participants ranged in age from about 18 to 100 years and lived across 20 to 25 United States geographic areas. Cohort assignment in the prospective study relied on participant-reported clinical history from a screening survey and a study questionnaire. For ImmuneRACE Cohort 3, a participant was defined as recovered based on two consecutive negative NP/OP PCR tests, clearance by a healthcare professional, or resolution of symptoms. Mobile phlebotomists in the prospective study collected whole blood, serum and a nasopharyngeal or oropharyngeal swab from every participant. Participants in the prospective study had the option to provide additional blood draws and questionnaires over an approximately 2-month period. Before DNA extraction, prospective study blood samples were shipped either frozen or at room temperature. Note on this clone: Its binding antigen is unknown. Per-base quality was not reported, and no clone a single base away is much larger than it.

The sequencing input was PBMCs or T cells enriched from blood (not recorded which). The chain employs TRBV19 and TRBJ1-3; TRBD1 fits 7 bases in the junction. This TCR was sampled from a man younger than 45 who had recovered from COVID-19. The CDR3 here reads CASSVWDSRGNTIYF. The DNA sequence follows: TGTGCCAGTAGTGTCTGGGACAGCCGTGGAAACACCATATATTTT.